This is a list of T cell receptor beta chains from one sample in a study of T-cell memory formation after mild COVID-19. TCRdb used MiXCR to reprocess the 5' RACE reads, holding one entry per CDR3 protein. This sample carries nearly 350,000 distinct CDR3 sequences, under 15% of them seen once, and the ten largest clones take around a fifth. The sequenced sample was PBMCs or a T cell subset sorted from them (not recorded which). Receptors originate from a man younger than 30 who had mild COVID-19 (a few samples of this study predate the infection). Cell type and time point are not known. Both conserved end residues are part of each CDR3. The D gene is left open where the match is weak. Rows may omit the clone size; those that give it use once, few, many or a size class.

V gene,clone size,J gene,D gene,CDR3 DNA,CDR3 protein
TRBV5-5,few,TRBJ1-3,TRBD1,TGTGCCAGCAGCTCGACCAGGGGGGGTAACACCATATATTTT,CASSSTRGGNTIYF
TRBV5-1,few,TRBJ2-3,NA,TGCGCCAGCAGCTTGGCCCCTAGGCTTGGTGGCACAGATACGCAGTATTTT,CASSLAPRLGGTDTQYF
TRBV9,once,TRBJ1-6,NA,TGTGCCAGCAGCGTAGCAGGGGCGATGAATTCACCCCTCCACTTT,CASSVAGAMNSPLHF
TRBV20-1,few,TRBJ2-1,TRBD2,TGCAGTGCTAGAGTGCTAGCGGGGGGCCTTCATGAGCAGTTCTTC,CSARVLAGGLHEQFF
TRBV5-1,few,TRBJ2-2,NA,TGCGCCAGCAGCTTGTCCGTGACAGTGAACACCGGGGAGCTGTTTTTT,CASSLSVTVNTGELFF
TRBV19,NA,TRBJ2-6,NA,TGTGCCAGTAGTATTCCCCGGAGGGCCAACGTCCTGACTTTC,CASSIPRRANVLTF
TRBV5-1,NA,TRBJ2-5,NA,TGCGCCAGCAGCGTACAGGGAGCCCAAGAGACCCAGTACTTC,CASSVQGAQETQYF
TRBV6-5,few,TRBJ1-2,NA,TGTGCCAGCAGTTCGGGCAGGGCAGCCTATGGCTACACCTTC,CASSSGRAAYGYTF
TRBV18,NA,TRBJ1-2,NA,TGTGCCAGCTCACCATCCCGGGACCCAGGCTACACCTTC,CASSPSRDPGYTF
TRBV6-2/TRBV6-3,few,TRBJ2-5,TRBD2,TGTGCCAGCACGTGGCGGGGGGAGACCCAGTACTTC,CASTWRGETQYF
TRBV7-2,many,TRBJ2-2,NA,TGTGCCAGCAGCTTAATCTTTGGGAGAGAGGCCGGGGAGCTGTTTTTT,CASSLIFGREAGELFF
TRBV6-5,few,TRBJ1-1,NA,TGTGCCAGCAGTTACTGGGGAGAGGACACTGAAGCTTTCTTT,CASSYWGEDTEAFF
TRBV5-1,NA,TRBJ1-1,NA,TGCGCCAGCAGCTTGAGGAGTGGTATGATGAACACTGAAGCTTTCTTT,CASSLRSGMMNTEAFF
TRBV4-3,few,TRBJ2-1,NA,TGCGCCAGCAGCCAAGATCGGAGGTACAATGAGCAGTTCTTC,CASSQDRRYNEQFF
TRBV27,few,TRBJ2-5,NA,TGTGCCAGCAGTTCACGGGGGGACAGCCTGGTTGCCCAGTACTTC,CASSSRGDSLVAQYF
TRBV7-2,NA,TRBJ1-2,NA,TGTGCCAGCAGCGATGACATGTCCTATGGCTACACCTTC,CASSDDMSYGYTF
TRBV9,NA,TRBJ2-1,TRBD2,TGTGCCAGCAGCTCAGGGACTAGCGATTACTACAATGAGCAGTTCTTC,CASSSGTSDYYNEQFF
TRBV3-1,NA,TRBJ2-5,NA,TGTGCCAGCAGCCAACCCCCCGGCCAAGAGACCCAGTACTTC,CASSQPPGQETQYF
TRBV6-5,few,TRBJ2-6,NA,TGTGCCAGCAGTTACTCAAGGTTAGGGGCCAACGTCCTGACTTTC,CASSYSRLGANVLTF
TRBV7-2,many,TRBJ2-2,NA,TGTGCCAGCAGCTTAGAAGCCTGGGAGGTTACCGGGGAGCTGTTTTTT,CASSLEAWEVTGELFF
TRBV6-5,NA,TRBJ2-1,NA,TGTGCCAGCATGGGGGACAATGAGCAGTTCTTC,CASMGDNEQFF
TRBV30,few,TRBJ2-5,NA,TGTGCCTGGAGTCCCGCTGGAAAAGAGACCCAGTACTTC,CAWSPAGKETQYF
TRBV3-1,NA,TRBJ2-1,TRBD2,TGTGCCAGCAGACGAGGACTAGCGGGCCGGGGAGAGCAGTTCTTC,CASRRGLAGRGEQFF
TRBV6-6,NA,TRBJ1-5,TRBD1,TGTGCCAGCAGGACAGGGGGCTCGAACGGGAATCAGCCCCAGCATTTT,CASRTGGSNGNQPQHF
TRBV27,few,TRBJ1-5,NA,TGTGCCAGCAGATCCCTGGGGCATCAGCCCCAGCATTTT,CASRSLGHQPQHF
TRBV7-8,many,TRBJ1-6,NA,TGTGCCAGCAGCTTTGGGCAGGGGAATTCACCCCTCCACTTT,CASSFGQGNSPLHF
TRBV3-1,NA,TRBJ2-5,NA,TGTGCCACCACCCTCGGGGTTGAGACCCAGTACTTC,CATTLGVETQYF
TRBV5-5,NA,TRBJ1-5,NA,TGTGCCAGCAGCCTCTATCAAACCTCGGGGAGCAATCAGCCCCAGCATTTT,CASSLYQTSGSNQPQHF